Below, one TCR beta chain is given with its context. The sample comes from a study of blood T cell repertoires in COVID-19. Under the authors' procedure: Scientists estimated how many nucleated cells there were by amplifying reference gene primers. This table comes from immunoSEQ multiplex PCR, and its TCRdb copy is limited to in-frame clones, with some not included. The V and J calls and clone size were taken over from that table, and D and trimming were inferred from the DNA. In the table there are about 55,000 clones, under 90% of which are singletons. The J segment lost 3 bases and the V segment lost 0 bases, leaving 0 bases of the junction unmatched. The germline V gene encodes CDR1 SGDLS and CDR2 YYNGEE. The CDR3 has 16 residues.

This rearrangement joins TRBV9 to TRBJ2-3, with TRBD2 identical over 14 bases. Sequences were obtained from peripheral blood. This clonotype originated in a man between 65 and 85 years old with acute or convalescent COVID-19. DNA of the CDR3: TGTGCCAGCAGCGTAGGGACTAGCGGGGGGACAGATACGCAGTATTTT. Its translation: CASSVGTSGGTDTQYF.